A single sample gave rise to the 32 T cell receptor beta chains below, sequenced in a study of blood T cells in healthy people across ages. Then a second PCR, running about 6 to 12 cycles, was carried out with a sample-barcoded 5' primer and a J-beta primer mix. MiXCR was run by TCRdb on the 5' RACE reads, yielding one entry per CDR3 protein. The table records around 970,000 distinct CDR3 sequences, 51% of them present only once. The sample was blood. The receptor set was obtained from a woman in her sixties in good health.

The CDR3 sequence: CASSYPAGWGTEAFF. CDR3 DNA sequence: TGTGCCAGCAGTTACCCCGCAGGCTGGGGCACTGAAGCTTTCTTT. V is TRBV6-6 and J is TRBJ1-1; D gene unclear. V was pared by 2 bases and J by 4 bases, with 14 bases between. Germline V gives CDR1 MNHNY, CDR2 SVGAGI (reference sequence). This CDR3 contains 15 residues.

This clonotype was counted only a few times. V usage is TRBV5-1 and J usage is TRBJ2-3; D uncertain. Germline lookup yields CDR1 SGHRS and CDR2 YFSETQ. Trimming took off 6 bases at V and 2 bases at J, with 16 bases between the two ends. The CDR3 has 15 amino acids. The CDR3 loop reads CASTDVDSNTDTQYF. DNA of the CDR3: TGCGCCAGCACCGACGTCGACTCAAACACAGATACGCAGTATTTT.

The chain carries TRBV4-1 and TRBJ2-3, with 7 bases that match TRBD2. This CDR3 spans 17 amino acids. With 0 bases clipped from V and 6 bases from J, the junction kept 12 bases outside the gene matches. CDR1 and CDR2 from the germline V gene are MGHRA and YSYEKL. This CDR3 is CASSQDLLAPILDTQYF. For the CDR3, the DNA is TGCGCCAGCAGCCAAGATTTACTAGCGCCCATTCTCGATACGCAGTATTTT.

The CDR3, as DNA: TGCGCCAGCAGCATAGGGGACGGTTCGGGATCACCCCTCCACTTT. This codes for CASSIGDGSGSPLHF. The chain uses TRBV5-1 and TRBJ1-6, with D perhaps TRBD1 (5 bases). The length of the CDR3 is 15 residues. Germline V lookup: CDR1 SGHRS, CDR2 YFSETQ. Trimming cost V 4 bases and J 10 bases, with 18 bases left between them.

There are a few counts of this clonotype. In DNA form, the CDR3 reads TGTGCCAGCGGTTTTATGGATACGCAGTATTTT. Translated: CASGFMDTQYF. The chain combines TRBV3-1 with TRBJ2-3; D gene unclear. V was shortened by 8 bases and J by 6 bases, with 9 bases between the two germline ends. This CDR3 has 11 amino acids. Germline values: CDR1 LGHDT, CDR2 YNNKEL (reference sequence).

The chain couples TRBV30 to TRBJ2-7; tentatively, D is TRBD1 or TRBD2 (5 bases each). The length of the CDR3 is 13 residues. Germline assignment: CDR1 GTSNPN and CDR2 SVGIG (reference sequence). The germline V and J ends were trimmed by 1 base and 4 bases, with 11 bases remaining between them. CDR3 sequence reads: CAWSGGRFYEQYF. The CDR3 nucleotides read TGTGCCTGGAGTGGGGGACGGTTTTACGAGCAGTACTTC.

This chain joins TRBV14 and TRBJ1-4; 8 nucleotides match TRBD1. CDR1 is SGHDN and CDR2 is FVKESK in the germline V gene. This CDR3 spans 17 amino acids. Trimming took 4 bases from V and 3 from J; bases not matched to a gene: 10. CDR3 residues: CASSLRQGRPANEKLFF. The CDR3, as DNA: TGTGCCAGCAGCCTACGACAGGGGAGGCCGGCTAATGAAAAACTGTTTTTT.

Only a few counts were recorded for this clonotype. This chain links TRBV20-1 with TRBJ2-3, with TRBD2 identical over 14 bases. Per germline, CDR1 DFQATT and CDR2 SNEGSKA (reference sequence). This CDR3 contains 18 residues. Germline trimming cut 6 bases from V and 2 bases from J; bases unmatched to any gene: 13. CDR3 bases: TGCAGTGCGGCACTCGGACTAGCGGGAGGCCTCTTCACAGATACGCAGTATTTT. Amino acids: CSAALGLAGGLFTDTQYF.

The CDR3 DNA reads TGTGCCAGCAGTCGACCCGGACTAGCGGGAGTCCCCTACGAGCAGTACTTC. Encoded protein: CASSRPGLAGVPYEQYF. The genes are TRBV12-3 or TRBV12-4 and TRBJ2-7, with 13 nucleotides matching TRBD2. V trimming: 5 bases; J trimming: 2 bases; junction bases outside the gene matches: 9. This CDR3 contains 17 residues.

The chain links TRBV6-2 or TRBV6-3 to TRBJ2-7, with 11 positions matching TRBD1. Looked up from germline, CDR1 is MNHEY and CDR2 is SVGEGT. V lost 2 bases to trimming and J lost 0 bases; unmatched junction nucleotides: 3. The CDR3 consists of 16 residues. The CDR3, as DNA: TGTGCCAGCAGTTACCTGGGACAGGGGGACTCCTACGAGCAGTACTTC. Translation gives CASSYLGQGDSYEQYF.

This sequence joins TRBV30 and TRBJ2-7, with D unclear. Germline CDR1 reads GTSNPN; CDR2 reads SVGIG (reference sequence). This CDR3 comprises 12 residues. Trimming shortened V by 3 bases and J by 3 bases, and 9 bases separated the two germline ends. The CDR3 bases are TGTGCCTGGAGCTACCGAAACTACGAGCAGTACTTC. This gives the protein CAWSYRNYEQYF.

The chain joins TRBV5-1 to TRBJ2-2; no firm D call. This CDR3 spans 14 amino acids. The germline V gene encodes CDR1 SGHRS and CDR2 YFSETQ. V was trimmed by 4 bases and J by 0 bases, leaving 7 bases between them. The CDR3 here is CASSPTPNTGELFF. DNA of the CDR3: TGCGCCAGCAGCCCGACCCCGAACACCGGGGAGCTGTTTTTT.

This clonotype came up a few times. This chain's CDR3 is CASESGANVLTF. CDR3 DNA: TGTGCCAGCGAATCTGGGGCCAACGTCCTGACTTTC. The chain joins TRBV6-2 or TRBV6-3 to TRBJ2-6, with D uncertain. Germline CDR1 is MNHEY and CDR2 is SVGEGT. The CDR3 length is 12 residues. V was pared by 8 bases and J by 1 base, with 3 bases between.

This clonotype was seen a handful of times. The rearrangement joins TRBV6-5 to TRBJ2-7, with 7 bases matching TRBD2. Germline CDR1 and CDR2: MNHEY and SVGAGI. J lost 7 bases, V lost 2 bases, and 11 bases had no gene match. This CDR3 has 15 residues. The CDR3 DNA reads TGTGCCAGCAGTTACCGACTAGCCAACCCCGGGGAGCAGTACTTC. This gives the protein CASSYRLANPGEQYF.

This chain links TRBV4-3 with TRBJ2-2; D gene ambiguous. V lost 0 bases and J lost 7, with 15 bases in between. The CDR3 extends over 16 amino acids. In germline, CDR1 is LGHNA, CDR2 YSLEER. This CDR3 is CASSQDKANMGGELFF. The DNA for the CDR3 is TGCGCCAGCAGCCAAGATAAAGCAAACATGGGCGGGGAGCTGTTTTTT.

Details on this clonotype: An end of the junction differs from the germline gene, which may be a read error. The chain combines TRBV6-1 with TRBJ2-1; D remains ambiguous. The CDR3 spans 13 residues. Germline values: CDR1 MNHNS, CDR2 SASEGT. The CDR3, as DNA: TGTGCCGGCAGTACCCCGGCAGGATCAAAGCAGTTCTTC. It codes for CAGSTPAGSKQFF.

The chain recombines TRBV7-2 with TRBJ1-5; weak D call: TRBD1 (5 bases). The CDR3 loop spans 15 amino acids. CDR1 and CDR2 (germline): SGHTA, FQGNSA. The germline V and J ends were trimmed by 8 bases and 5 bases, with 19 bases remaining between them. The CDR3 coding sequence is TGTGCCAGCTCCCTTTCACCGGGACCAGATCAGCCCCAGCATTTT. It codes for CASSLSPGPDQPQHF.

The CDR3: CASSPIESAEAFF. CDR3 nucleotide sequence: TGTGCCAGCAGCCCCATAGAATCCGCTGAAGCTTTCTTT. The chain joins TRBV27 to TRBJ1-1, with no clear D. The CDR3 consists of 13 residues. V was clipped by 6 bases and J by 6 bases, with 14 bases between them. Germline CDR1 and CDR2: MNHEY and SMNVEV (reference sequence).

The chain has TRBV15 and TRBJ2-4, with 11 bases lining up with TRBD1. The J call may be mistaken, given a closer DNA end match to TRBJ2-7. The CDR3 is 16 residues long. Germline V lookup: CDR1 LNHNV, CDR2 YYDKDF (reference sequence). The CDR3: CATSRPRTGGLYEQYF. The CDR3 DNA reads TGTGCCACCAGCAGACCCAGGACAGGGGGCCTCTACGAGCAGTACTTC.

This clonotype was detected only once. The CDR3 DNA sequence: TGCAGTGCTACCGCTCACGGGAGAACAGATACGCAGTATTTT. Protein product: CSATAHGRTDTQYF. The gene calls are TRBV20-1 and TRBJ2-3; D is possibly TRBD2 (6 bases). Trimming took off 4 bases at V and 3 bases at J, with 14 bases between the two ends. This CDR3 spans 14 amino acids. CDR1 and CDR2 from the germline V gene are DFQATT and SNEGSKA (reference sequence).

The V gene is TRBV12-3 or TRBV12-4, the J gene TRBJ1-2, with a possible D match to TRBD1 (6 bases). With 6 bases removed from V and 4 bases from J, the gap between germline ends came to 21 bases. This CDR3 is 16 amino acids long. The CDR3 nucleotides read TGTGCCAGCAGCATAACGGAGGGGGGCCTCTTCTATGGCTACACCTTC. The encoded protein is CASSITEGGLFYGYTF.

The V and J genes are TRBV28 and TRBJ2-5; 8 bases agree with TRBD1. The closer fit of TRBJ2-4 to the DNA end suggests the J call may be wrong. In germline, CDR1 is MDHEN, CDR2 SYDVKM. CDR3 length: 12 amino acids. In DNA, the CDR3 is TGTGCCAGCACCCACAGGGGGGACATTCAGTACTTC. It translates to CASTHRGDIQYF.

This clonotype was seen once. The chain links TRBV6-1 to TRBJ2-4; no clear D. Near its end, the DNA agrees better with TRBJ2-7, so the J call may be wrong. This CDR3 spans 14 amino acids. Germline CDR1 and CDR2: MNHNS and SASEGT. The CDR3 DNA sequence: TGTGCCAGCAGTGAAGTCGGTACAAGCTACGAGCAGTACTTC. Its translation: CASSEVGTSYEQYF.

With regard to this clonotype: The germline gene is not matched at one end of the junction; a read error may be the cause. This chain connects TRBV29-1 to TRBJ1-5; tentatively, D is TRBD1 (6 bases). The CDR3 has 13 residues. Germline V CDR1 and CDR2: SQVTM, ANQGSEA. CDR3: CNVDTGYGQPQHF. In DNA form, the CDR3 reads TGCAACGTTGACACAGGGTACGGTCAGCCCCAGCATTTT.

The rearrangement joins TRBV7-2 to TRBJ1-4; D call uncertain. Trimming removed 7 bases at V and 7 bases at J, with 13 bases between. Germline values: CDR1 SGHTA, CDR2 FQGNSA. There are 13 residues in the CDR3. CDR3 protein: CASTPRGGEKLFF. In DNA form, the CDR3 reads TGTGCCAGCACCCCTCGGGGAGGTGAAAAACTGTTTTTT. Filled out from reference TRBV7-2 and TRBJ1-4, the complete variable domain reads GAGVSQSPSNKVTEKGKDVELRCDPISGHTALYWYRQSLGQGLEFLIYFQGNSAPDKSGLPSDRFSAERTGGSVSTLTIQRTQQEDSAVYLCASTPRGGEKLFFGSGTQLSVL.

The V gene is TRBV6-2 or TRBV6-3, the J gene TRBJ2-7; TRBD2 matches 10 bases. The germline V gene encodes CDR1 MNHEY and CDR2 SVGEGT. V was clipped by 2 bases and J by 3 bases; unmatched bases: 10. The CDR3 loop spans 17 amino acids. The CDR3 DNA is TGTGCCAGCAGTTACGAATGGGCCCTAGCGGGGGACTACGAGCAGTACTTC. This translates into CASSYEWALAGDYEQYF.

The chain joins TRBV20-1 to TRBJ1-5, with 7 positions matching TRBD1. The CDR3 totals 15 residues. Germline CDR1 and CDR2: DFQATT and SNEGSKA (reference sequence). V trimming: 5 bases; J trimming: 4 bases; junction bases outside the gene matches: 11. Written as DNA, the CDR3 is TGCAGTGCTGGGGGACAGCACGGGACTAATCAGCCCCAGCATTTT. Its protein is CSAGGQHGTNQPQHF.

This clonotype was observed a few times. V is TRBV6-2 or TRBV6-3 and J is TRBJ2-7; 7 nucleotides align to TRBD1. Germline V gene lookup returns CDR1 MNHEY and CDR2 SVGEGT. V dropped 6 bases and J dropped 6; count of bases not matched to a gene: 11. The CDR3 is 14 residues long. The CDR3 spells CASRIGTALSEQYF. CDR3 nucleotide sequence: TGTGCCAGCAGGATCGGGACAGCTCTCTCCGAGCAGTACTTC.

This clonotype was picked up a small number of times. This rearrangement joins TRBV7-9 to TRBJ2-5, with 8 bases identical to TRBD2. V lost 4 bases, J lost 5 bases, and 6 bases stayed unmatched. This CDR3 comprises 14 residues. Germline-derived CDR1 and CDR2 are SEHNR and FQNEAQ (reference sequence). CDR3 protein: CASSSIAGTETQYF. In DNA form, the CDR3 reads TGTGCCAGCAGCTCTATAGCGGGAACTGAGACCCAGTACTTC.

This chain joins TRBV5-1 and TRBJ2-7; D may match TRBD1 or TRBD2 (6 bases each). V was pared by 4 bases and J by 0 bases, with 17 bases between. The CDR3 runs to 16 residues. Germline CDR1 and CDR2: SGHRS and YFSETQ. The CDR3 is CASSPGGQQSSYEQYF. The CDR3 region has the DNA TGCGCCAGCAGCCCCGGGGGCCAACAGAGCTCCTACGAGCAGTACTTC.

This clonotype came up a few times. CDR3 loop: CASSQGQGTIETQYF. Written as DNA, the CDR3 is TGCGCCAGCAGCCAGGGACAGGGGACAATAGAGACCCAGTACTTC. The gene calls are TRBV4-1 and TRBJ2-5; 10 bases agree with TRBD1. CDR3 size: 15 residues. The germline gives CDR1 MGHRA, CDR2 YSYEKL. Trimming removed 3 bases from V and 4 bases from J; junction bases left unmatched: 5.

The rearrangement uses TRBV6-2 or TRBV6-3 and TRBJ2-5; D not resolved. The CDR3 spans 16 residues. The germline gives CDR1 MNHEY, CDR2 SVGEGT. Trimming removed 3 bases from V and 1 base from J, with 15 bases in between. CDR3 nucleotide sequence: TGTGCCAGCAGTTATCAAGTGAGGTCCTCCCAAGAGACCCAGTACTTC. Its translation: CASSYQVRSSQETQYF.